The subject of this entry is one T cell receptor beta chain. V lost 0 bases to trimming and J lost 1 base; unmatched junction nucleotides: 3. Looked up from germline, CDR1 is SGHRS and CDR2 is YFSETQ. CDR3 size: 16 residues. This entry belongs to a study of T-cell reconstitution after alpha-beta-depleted transplantation in children. Construction of the TCRbeta library involved unique molecular identifiers. From the PCR reads, TCRdb called clonotypes with MiXCR, one entry per CDR3 protein. The table includes some 530,000 distinct CDR3 sequences, around 13% detected once. The sequenced sample was PBMCs from the stem cell graft donor, obtained from the stem cell graft. This TCR derives from a human donor who donated a stem cell graft to a child with combined immunodeficiency. V and J are TRBV5-1 and TRBJ2-3; TRBD1 matches 9 bases. The CDR3 DNA follows: TGCGCCAGCAGCTTGGCCGGGGACAGGGGCACAGATACGCAGTATTTT. Protein product: CASSLAGDRGTDTQYF.